This T cell receptor (beta chain) was found in a study of T cell repertoires in cytomegalovirus infection. Study summary: Signatures in public TCR beta sequences pointed to both CMV infection and matching HLA type.

This clonotype was observed a few times. Antigen unknown. In TCRdb, the reads were re-called with MiXCR into one record per CDR3 protein. The data hold more than 400,000 distinct CDR3 sequences, with around 27% observed a single time. Germline assignment: CDR1 MNHEY and CDR2 SVGEGT. V was clipped by 6 bases and J by 4 bases; unmatched bases: 11. The CDR3 totals 15 residues. Findings and limits, study-wide: Based on cumulative public TCR beta family frequency, carriers of CMV plus the relevant HLA were identified.

This TCR was sampled from a human donor in good health (CMV status not recorded). Some clones in this sample may be carry-over from other donors' samples. This chain links TRBV6-2 or TRBV6-3 with TRBJ2-5, with TRBD1 matching over 7 bases. The material sequenced was PBMCs. CDR3 protein: CASRLRGQAGETQYF. In nucleotides, the CDR3 is TGTGCCAGCAGACTCCGCGGACAGGCGGGAGAGACCCAGTACTTC.